This T cell receptor beta chain was sequenced during a study of neurological immune-mediated disorders. This clonotype was counted at least ten times. Its antigen is not identified. Study results and caveats: CDR3 amino acid sequences found in expanded clones were never shared across subjects, suggesting private repertoires in all groups. The study phylogenetically grouped the repertoires of 18 of 34 multiple sclerosis patients into one related-CDR3 cluster, a possible signature.

The method for making cDNA was 5'RACE, and it used 10-nucleotide random UMIs. TCRdb called the 5' RACE reads again in MiXCR, with one record for every CDR3 protein. The repertoire holds roughly 65,000 distinct CDR3 sequences, approximately 3.7% seen once, with under 3% in the top ten. V lost 4 bases and J lost 3; bases outside the gene matches: 10. The CDR3 totals 18 residues. Per the germline V gene, CDR1 is MNHNY and CDR2 is SVGAGI (reference sequence). This chain uses TRBV6-6 with TRBJ2-1; 12 bases agree with TRBD2. The TCR was taken from a man aged 45-65 years with multiple sclerosis. Sequencing was carried out using PBMCs. CDR3 nucleotides: TGTGCCAGCAGTTTTCCGATGACTAGCGGGGGTAACTACAATGAGCAGTTCTTC. It encodes CASSFPMTSGGNYNEQFF.